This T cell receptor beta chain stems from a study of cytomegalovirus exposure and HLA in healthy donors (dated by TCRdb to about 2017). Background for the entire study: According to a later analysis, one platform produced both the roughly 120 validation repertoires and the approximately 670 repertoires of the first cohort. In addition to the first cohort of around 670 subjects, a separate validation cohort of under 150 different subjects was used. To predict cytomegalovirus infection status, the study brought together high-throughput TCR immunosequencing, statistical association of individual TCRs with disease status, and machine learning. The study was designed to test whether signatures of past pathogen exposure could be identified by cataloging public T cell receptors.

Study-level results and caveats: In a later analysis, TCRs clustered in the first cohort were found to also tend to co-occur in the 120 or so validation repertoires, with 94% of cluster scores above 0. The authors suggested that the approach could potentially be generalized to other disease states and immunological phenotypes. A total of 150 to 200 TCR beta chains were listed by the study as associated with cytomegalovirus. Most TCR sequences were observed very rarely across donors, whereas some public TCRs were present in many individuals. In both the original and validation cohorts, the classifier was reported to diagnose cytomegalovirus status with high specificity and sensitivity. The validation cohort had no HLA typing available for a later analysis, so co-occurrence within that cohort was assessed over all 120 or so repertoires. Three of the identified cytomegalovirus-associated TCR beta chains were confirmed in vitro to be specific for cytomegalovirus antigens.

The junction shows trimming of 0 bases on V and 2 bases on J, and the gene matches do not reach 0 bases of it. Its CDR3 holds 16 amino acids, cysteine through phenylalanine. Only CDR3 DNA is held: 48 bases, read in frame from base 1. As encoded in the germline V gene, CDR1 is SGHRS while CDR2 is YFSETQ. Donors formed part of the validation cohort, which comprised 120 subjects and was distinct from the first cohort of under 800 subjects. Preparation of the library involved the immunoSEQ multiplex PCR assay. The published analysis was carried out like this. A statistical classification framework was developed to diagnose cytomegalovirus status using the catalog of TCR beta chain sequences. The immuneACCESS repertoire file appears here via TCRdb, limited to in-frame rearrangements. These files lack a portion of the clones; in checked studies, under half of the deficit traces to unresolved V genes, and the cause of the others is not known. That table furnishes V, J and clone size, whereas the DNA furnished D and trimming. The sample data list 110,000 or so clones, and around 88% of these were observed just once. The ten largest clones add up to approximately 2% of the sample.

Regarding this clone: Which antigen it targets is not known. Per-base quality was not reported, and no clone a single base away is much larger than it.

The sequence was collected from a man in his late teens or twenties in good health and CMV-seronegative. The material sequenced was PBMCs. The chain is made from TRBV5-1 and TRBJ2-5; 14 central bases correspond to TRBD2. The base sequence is TGCGCCAGCAGCTTGGGACTAGCGGGGGGGCAAGAGACCCAGTACTTC. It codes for CASSLGLAGGQETQYF.